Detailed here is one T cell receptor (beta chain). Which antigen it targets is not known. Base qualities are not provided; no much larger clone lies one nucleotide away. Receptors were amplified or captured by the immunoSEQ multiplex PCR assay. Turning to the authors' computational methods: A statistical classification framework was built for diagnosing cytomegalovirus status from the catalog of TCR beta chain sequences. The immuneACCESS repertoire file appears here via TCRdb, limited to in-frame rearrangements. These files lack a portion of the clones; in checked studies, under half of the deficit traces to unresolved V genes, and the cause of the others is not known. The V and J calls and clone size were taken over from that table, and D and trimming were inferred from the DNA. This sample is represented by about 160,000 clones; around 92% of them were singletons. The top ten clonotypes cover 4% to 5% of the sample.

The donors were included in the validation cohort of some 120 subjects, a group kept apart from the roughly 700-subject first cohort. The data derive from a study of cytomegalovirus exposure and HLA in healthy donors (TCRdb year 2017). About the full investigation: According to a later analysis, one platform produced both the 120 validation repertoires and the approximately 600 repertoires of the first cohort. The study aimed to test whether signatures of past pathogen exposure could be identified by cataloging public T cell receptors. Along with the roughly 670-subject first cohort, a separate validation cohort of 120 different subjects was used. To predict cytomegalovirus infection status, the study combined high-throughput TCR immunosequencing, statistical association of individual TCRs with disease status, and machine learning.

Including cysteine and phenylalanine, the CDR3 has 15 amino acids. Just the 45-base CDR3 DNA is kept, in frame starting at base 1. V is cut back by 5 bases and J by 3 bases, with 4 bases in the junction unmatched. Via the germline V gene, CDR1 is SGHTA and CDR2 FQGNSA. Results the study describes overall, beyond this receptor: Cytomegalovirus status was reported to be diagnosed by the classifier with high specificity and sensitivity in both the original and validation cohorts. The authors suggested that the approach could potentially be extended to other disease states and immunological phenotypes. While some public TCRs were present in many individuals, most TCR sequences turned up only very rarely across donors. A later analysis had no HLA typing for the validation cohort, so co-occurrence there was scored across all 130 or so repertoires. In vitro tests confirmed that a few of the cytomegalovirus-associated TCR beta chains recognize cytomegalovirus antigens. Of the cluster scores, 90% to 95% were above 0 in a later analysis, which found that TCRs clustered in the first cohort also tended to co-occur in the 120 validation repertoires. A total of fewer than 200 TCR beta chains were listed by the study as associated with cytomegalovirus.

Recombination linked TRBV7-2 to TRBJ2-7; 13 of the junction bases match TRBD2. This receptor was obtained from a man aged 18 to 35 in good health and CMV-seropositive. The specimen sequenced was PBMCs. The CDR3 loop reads CASSTGLAGVYEQYF. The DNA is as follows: TGTGCCAGCAGCACCGGACTAGCGGGAGTCTACGAGCAGTACTTC.